The clone carrying this T cell receptor beta chain was recorded a few times. Its antigen is undetermined. Germline CDR1 and CDR2: SGHTA and FQGNSA. This CDR3 contains 15 residues. Unmatched junction bases numbered 7, after V lost 4 bases and J lost 8 bases. Points from the study as a whole: Larger-cohort validation covered only one TCR beta V-J rearrangement. In terms of TCR gene usage, tumor memory CD4+ T cells clustered together with blood and lymph node memory CD4+ cells, as well as with lymph node naive CD4+ cells. Tumor Tregs overlapped most with tumor, then blood, naive CD4+ cells.

Treg sorting used a CD4+CD25+CD127-/low gate. Full-length variable regions came from constant-region reverse primers plus semi-nested Nested Universal Primer A PCR. TCRdb reprocessed the 5' RACE reads via MiXCR and lists one record per CDR3 protein. The table includes under 65,000 distinct CDR3 sequences, more than 20% detected once. The V gene is TRBV7-2, the J gene TRBJ1-3, with 11 bases aligning to TRBD1. The sequence was collected from a female donor with breast cancer. Sequencing input: tumor-infiltrating Tregs sorted from the breast tumor. In DNA, the CDR3 is TGTGCCAGCAGCTACCGGGACAGGGGGAGGGACACCATATATTTT. It translates to CASSYRDRGRDTIYF.